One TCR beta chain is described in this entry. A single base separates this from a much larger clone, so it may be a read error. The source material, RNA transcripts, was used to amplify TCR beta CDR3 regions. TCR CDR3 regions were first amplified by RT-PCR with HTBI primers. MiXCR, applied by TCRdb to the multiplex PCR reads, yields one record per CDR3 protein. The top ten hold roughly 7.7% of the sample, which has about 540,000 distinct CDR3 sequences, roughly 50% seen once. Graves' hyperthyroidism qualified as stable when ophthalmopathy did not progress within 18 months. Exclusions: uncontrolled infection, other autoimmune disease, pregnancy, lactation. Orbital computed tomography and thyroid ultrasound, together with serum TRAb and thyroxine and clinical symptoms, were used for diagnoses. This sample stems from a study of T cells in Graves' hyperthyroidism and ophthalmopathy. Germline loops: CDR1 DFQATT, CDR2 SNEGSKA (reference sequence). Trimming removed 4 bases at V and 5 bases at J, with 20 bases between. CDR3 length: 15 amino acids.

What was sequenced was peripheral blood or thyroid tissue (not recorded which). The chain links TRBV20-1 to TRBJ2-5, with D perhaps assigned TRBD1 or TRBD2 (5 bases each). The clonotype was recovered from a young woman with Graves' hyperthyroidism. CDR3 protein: CSAKDGANEGETQYF. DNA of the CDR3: TGCAGTGCTAAGGACGGCGCAAACGAGGGGGAGACCCAGTACTTC.